Listed here is a single TCR beta chain. The data derive from a study of blood T cell repertoires in COVID-19. As processed by the authors: Reference gene primer amplification gave nucleated cell count estimates. The data were produced by immunoSEQ multiplex PCR, yet TCRdb's version contains in-frame clones alone and is incomplete. That table furnishes V, J and clone size, whereas the DNA furnished D and trimming. The table has around 94,000 clones, 84% seen once. The CDR3 is 16 residues long. Germline loops: CDR1 LNHDA, CDR2 SQIVND (reference sequence). Trimming pared 6 bases from V and 0 bases from J, leaving 18 bases between.

The sequence derives from a man aged 35-49 years with active or convalescent COVID-19. The sample was peripheral blood. V gene TRBV19 combines with J gene TRBJ2-7, with D unclear. CDR3 coding DNA: TGTGCCAGTAGGAGCCCCGGCAGCGAAAGCTCCTACGAGCAGTACTTC. Translated: CASRSPGSESSYEQYF. The full variable domain, with the rest looked up from reference TRBV19 and TRBJ2-7, is DGGITQSPKYLFRKEGQNVTLSCEQNLNHDAMYWYRQDPGQGLRLIYYSQIVNDFQKGDIAEGYSVSREKKESFPLTVTSAQKNPTAFYLCASRSPGSESSYEQYFGPGTRLTVT.